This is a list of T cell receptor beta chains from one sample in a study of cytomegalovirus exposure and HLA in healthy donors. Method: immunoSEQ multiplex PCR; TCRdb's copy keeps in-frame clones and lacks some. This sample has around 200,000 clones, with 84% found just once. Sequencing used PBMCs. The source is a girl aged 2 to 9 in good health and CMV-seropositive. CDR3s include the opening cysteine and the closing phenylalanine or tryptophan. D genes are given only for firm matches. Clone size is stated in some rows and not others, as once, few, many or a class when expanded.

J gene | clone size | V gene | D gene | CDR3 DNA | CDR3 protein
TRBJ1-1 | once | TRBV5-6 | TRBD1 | TGTGCCAGCAGCTTTAGGGACAGCATGCAAGCTTTCTTT | CASSFRDSMQAFF
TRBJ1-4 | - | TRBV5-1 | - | TGCGCCAGCAGCTTTAGGCGGTTGAGTGAAAAACTGTTTTTT | CASSFRRLSEKLFF
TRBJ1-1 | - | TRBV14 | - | TGTGCCAGCAACAGGGACGGCCCTAGCAAAGCTTTCTTT | CASNRDGPSKAFF
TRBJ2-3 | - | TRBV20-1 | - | TGCAGTGCCCCGTCGGCAGATACGCAGTATTTT | CSAPSADTQYF
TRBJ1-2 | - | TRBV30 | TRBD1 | TGTGCCTGGAGCCCCGGGACAGGAGGCTATGGCTACACCTTC | CAWSPGTGGYGYTF
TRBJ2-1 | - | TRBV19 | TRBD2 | TGTGCCAGTAGCGAAGCGGGAGTGAGTGAGCAGTTCTTC | CASSEAGVSEQFF
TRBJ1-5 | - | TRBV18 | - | TGTGCCAGCTCACCTTCTGGAGGGGCGGGTGGCAATCAGCCCCAGCATTTT | CASSPSGGAGGNQPQHF
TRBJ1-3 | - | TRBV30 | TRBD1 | TGTGCCTGGAGACCAACTCTACCGGGACAGGAGAGAAACACCATATATTTT | CAWRPTLPGQERNTIYF
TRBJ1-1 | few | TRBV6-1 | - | TGTGCCAGCAGTGAAGGACAAGTCTTAGCTTTCTTT | CASSEGQVLAFF
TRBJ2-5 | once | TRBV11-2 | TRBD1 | TGTGCCAGCAGAAAGGGGGGACAGGGCAAGACCCAGTACTTC | CASRKGGQGKTQYF
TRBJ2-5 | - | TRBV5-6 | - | TGTGCCAGCACCTCCCGAGGGGGGGAAGAGACCCAGTACTTC | CASTSRGGEETQYF
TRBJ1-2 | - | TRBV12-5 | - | TGTGCTAGTGGTTTGGTCCAGATTGTGGTTGGGCATGGCTACACCTTC | CASGLVQIVVGHGYTF
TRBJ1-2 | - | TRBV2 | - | TGTGCCAGCAGGGTTCACAGGGCTGCCTTTGGCTATGGCTACACCTTC | CASRVHRAAFGYGYTF
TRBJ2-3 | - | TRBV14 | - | TGTGCCAGCAGCCAGCATCGGGACAAGAGGACAGATACGCAGTATTTT | CASSQHRDKRTDTQYF
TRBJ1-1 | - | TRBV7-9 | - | TGTGCCAGCAGCTTAGTTAGCGGGGGCTCAGGAGCTTTCTTT | CASSLVSGGSGAFF
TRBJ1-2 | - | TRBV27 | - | TGTGCCAGCAGGGATCAGGGGTCTCAGTGGGGCTACACCTTC | CASRDQGSQWGYTF
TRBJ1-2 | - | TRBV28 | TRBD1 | TGTGCCAGCAACGTACAGGGGAGGTATGGCTACACCTTC | CASNVQGRYGYTF
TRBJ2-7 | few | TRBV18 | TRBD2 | TGTGCCAGCTCAATAGCGGGGGGCCATCCCCCCGCCTACGAGCAGTACTTC | CASSIAGGHPPAYEQYF
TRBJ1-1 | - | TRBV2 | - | TGTGCCAGCAGTGAACTTCGGGTGAACACTGAAGCTTTCTTT | CASSELRVNTEAFF
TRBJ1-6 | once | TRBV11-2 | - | TGTGCCAGCAGCTTAGTGGCCCCCGAAGGGAGCTCCTATAATTCACCCCTCCACTTT | CASSLVAPEGSSYNSPLHF
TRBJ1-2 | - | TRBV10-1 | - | TGCGCCAGCAGTGAGGCCAGAAACTATGGCTACACCTTC | CASSEARNYGYTF
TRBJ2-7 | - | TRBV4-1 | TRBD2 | TGCGCCAGCAGCCAAGAGGGGGCGGGAGGAACCTACGAGCAGTACTTC | CASSQEGAGGTYEQYF
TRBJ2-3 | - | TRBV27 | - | TGTGCCAGCAGTTCCGCGGATTGGACAGATACGCAGTATTTT | CASSSADWTDTQYF
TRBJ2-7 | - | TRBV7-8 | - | TGTGCCAGCAGCTCTCAGAGGACGCAGGGCTCCTACGAGCAGTACTTC | CASSSQRTQGSYEQYF
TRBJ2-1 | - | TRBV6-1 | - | TGTGCCAGCAGGTTTAGGGGGGGGTCCTACAATGAGCAGTTCTTC | CASRFRGGSYNEQFF
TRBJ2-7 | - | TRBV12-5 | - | TGTGCTAGTGGTTCGAGTGTTAGCGTCGTGATGGGGTACGAGCAGTACTTC | CASGSSVSVVMGYEQYF
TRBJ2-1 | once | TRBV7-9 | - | TGTGCCAGCAGCCCGCCTTGCGAGGGCAATGAGCAGTTCTTC | CASSPPCEGNEQFF
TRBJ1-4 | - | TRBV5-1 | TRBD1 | TGCGCCAGCAGCTCCTCAGGGGGTAATGAAAAACTGTTTTTT | CASSSSGGNEKLFF
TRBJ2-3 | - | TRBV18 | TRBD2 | TGTGCCAGCTCACTCGGACTAGCGGCCACAGATACGCAGTATTTT | CASSLGLAATDTQYF
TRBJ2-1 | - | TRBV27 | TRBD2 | TGTGCCAGCAGTTTATCGATTTTAGCGGGAGGGCCGAAGTATACCGGCCCCCCTGGTGAACAGTTCTTC | CASSLSILAGGPKYTGPPGEQFF
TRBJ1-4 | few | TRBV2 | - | TGTGCCAGCCGGAACGGACACTTGGATAATGAAAAACTGTTTTTT | CASRNGHLDNEKLFF
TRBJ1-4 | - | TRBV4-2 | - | TGTGCCAGCAGCCTTGAGGAGGCTAATGAAAAACTGTTTTTT | CASSLEEANEKLFF
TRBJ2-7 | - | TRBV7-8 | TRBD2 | TGTGCCAGCAGCCAGGGACTAGCGGGGTTTACCTACGAGCAGTACTTC | CASSQGLAGFTYEQYF
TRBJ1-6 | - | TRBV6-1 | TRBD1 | TGTGCCAGCAGTCCCGGGACAGGGTATAATTCACCCCTCCACTTT | CASSPGTGYNSPLHF
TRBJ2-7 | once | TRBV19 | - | TGTGCCAGTAGTATAGGACAAGTCGGATACGAGCAGTACTTC | CASSIGQVGYEQYF
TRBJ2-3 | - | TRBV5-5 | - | TGTGCCAGCAGCTTGGCCCTTAGCACAGATACGCAGTATTTT | CASSLALSTDTQYF
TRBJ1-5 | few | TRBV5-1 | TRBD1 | TGCGCCAGCAGCTCCGAGACAGGGGTCGACCAGCCCCAGCATTTT | CASSSETGVDQPQHF
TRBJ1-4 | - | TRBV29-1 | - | TGCAGCGTTGTAACAGGAGCACCAGAAAAACTGTTTTTT | CSVVTGAPEKLFF
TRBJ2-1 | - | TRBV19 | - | TGTGCCACGTTGGGGGGACCCTACAATGAGCAGTTCTTC | CATLGGPYNEQFF
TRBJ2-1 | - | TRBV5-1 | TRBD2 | TGCGCCAGCAGCTTGGCCAGGGCTAGCGGGAGGTCCTACAATGAGCAGTTCTTC | CASSLARASGRSYNEQFF
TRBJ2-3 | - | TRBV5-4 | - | TGTGCCAGCAGCTTGTCGACTAGCACAGATACGCAGTATTTT | CASSLSTSTDTQYF
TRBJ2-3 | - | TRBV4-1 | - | TGCGCCAGCAGCCTGAACCCCGGACAGCCCACAGATACGCAGTATTTT | CASSLNPGQPTDTQYF
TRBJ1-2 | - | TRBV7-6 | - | TGTGCCAGCAGCAGGGGGTCGGGCTATGGCTACACCTTC | CASSRGSGYGYTF
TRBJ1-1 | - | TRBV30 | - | TGTGCCTGGAGTCCTGGGACATATGGCGGGACTGAAGCTTTCTTT | CAWSPGTYGGTEAFF
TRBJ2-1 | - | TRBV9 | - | TGTGCCAGCAGCGCCAATGGGCGCGAGCAGTTCTTC | CASSANGREQFF
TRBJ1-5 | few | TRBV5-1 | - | TGCGCCAGCAGCTTGGACAACAATCAGCCCCAGCATTTT | CASSLDNNQPQHF
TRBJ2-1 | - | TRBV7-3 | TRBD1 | TGTGCCAGCAGCTCAACAGGGGGTGGGTCCTACAATGAGCAGTTCTTC | CASSSTGGGSYNEQFF